This TCR beta chain originates from a study of T cell responses to AZD1222 COVID-19 vaccine. For this clone: The antigen is undetermined. Other DNA sequences in this specimen translate into the identical CDR3.

It was second doses at about 4 or about 12 weeks that were pooled. V dropped 0 bases and J dropped 0; count of bases not matched to a gene: 5. The CDR3 contains 16 residues. The germline V gene has CDR1 MNHEY and CDR2 SMNVEV (reference sequence). Study-wide results and limits: Every sample of the repertoires postdated the peak T cell response. The study found Spike-specific TCR breadth and depth rose after two AZD1222 doses. Females outnumbered males among donors, who were mostly white British; clonal diversity was possibly underestimated.

Data came from immunoSEQ multiplex PCR; TCRdb stores just in-frame clones and leaves some out. The data show roughly 100,000 clones, 75% to 90% seen once. The specimen comprised peripheral blood, sampled 28 days after the second AZD1222 dose. This TCR was sampled from an adult who received the AZD1222 COVID-19 vaccine. This chain joins TRBV27 and TRBJ2-7; 7 positions match TRBD1. The CDR3, as DNA: TGTGCCAGCAGTTTATCCGGGACAGTGAGCTCCTACGAGCAGTACTTC. This codes for CASSLSGTVSSYEQYF.